The T cell receptor beta chain under discussion was sequenced for a study of blood T cell repertoires in COVID-19. Study-wide context: T cells, B-cell-depleted T cells, or PBMCs provided the cDNA or gDNA that served as material.

The germline CDR1 and CDR2 sequences are KGHSH and LQKENI. The V end lost 4 bases, the J end lost 7 bases, and 10 bases lay between the germline ends. This CDR3 has 13 residues. Original processing notes: Reference gene primer amplification gave nucleated cell count estimates. Using immunoSEQ multiplex PCR, the repertoire was profiled, and TCRdb retains in-frame clones only, with some absent. V, J and clone size are taken as reported in that table, and D and trimming were inferred from the DNA itself. The table lists approximately 220,000 clones, roughly 80% of them singletons. The chain employs TRBV18 and TRBJ1-4, with D possibly TRBD1 on 5 matching bases. The sample consisted of peripheral blood. The clonotype was recovered from an elderly woman with acute or convalescent COVID-19. CDR3 amino acids: CASSRGQSEKLFF. As DNA, the CDR3 is TGTGCCAGCTCACGAGGACAAAGTGAAAAACTGTTTTTT.